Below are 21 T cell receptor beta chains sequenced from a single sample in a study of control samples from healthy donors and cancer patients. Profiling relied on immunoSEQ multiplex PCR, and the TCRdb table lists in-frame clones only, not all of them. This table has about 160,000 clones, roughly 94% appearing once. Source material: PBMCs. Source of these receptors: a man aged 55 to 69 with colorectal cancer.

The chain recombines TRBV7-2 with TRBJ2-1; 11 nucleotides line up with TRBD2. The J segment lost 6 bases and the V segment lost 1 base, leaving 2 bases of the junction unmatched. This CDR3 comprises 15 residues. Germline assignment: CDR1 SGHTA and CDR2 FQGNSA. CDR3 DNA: TGTGCCAGCAGCTTAGGACTAGCGGGGTCCAATGAGCAGTTCTTC. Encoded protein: CASSLGLAGSNEQFF.

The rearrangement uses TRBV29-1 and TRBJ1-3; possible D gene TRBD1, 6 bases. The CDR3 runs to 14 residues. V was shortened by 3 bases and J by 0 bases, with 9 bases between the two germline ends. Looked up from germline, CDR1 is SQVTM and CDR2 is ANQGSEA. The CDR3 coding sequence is TGCAGCGTTGATGACAGGAGCTCTGGAAACACCATATATTTT. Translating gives CSVDDRSSGNTIYF. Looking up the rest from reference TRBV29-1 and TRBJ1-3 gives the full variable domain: SAVISQKPSRDICQRGTSLTIQCQVDSQVTMMFWYRQQPGQSLTLIATANQGSEATYESGFVIDKFPISRPNLTFSTLTVSNMSPEDSSIYLCSVDDRSSGNTIYFGEGSWLTVV.

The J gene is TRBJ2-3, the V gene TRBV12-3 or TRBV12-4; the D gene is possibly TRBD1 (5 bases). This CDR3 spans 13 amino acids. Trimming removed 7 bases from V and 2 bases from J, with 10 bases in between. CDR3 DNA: TGTGCCAGCAAGGGGCTGATCACAGATACGCAGTATTTT. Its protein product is CASKGLITDTQYF.

CDR3 in DNA: TGTGCCAGCAGCCAAAGGACAGGGGGCACCGGGGAGCTGTTTTTT. Its protein is CASSQRTGGTGELFF. This chain uses TRBV7-2 with TRBJ2-2; 10 bases are shared with TRBD1. J was trimmed by 4 bases and V by 5 bases; bases with no gene match: 4. The germline gives CDR1 SGHTA, CDR2 FQGNSA. The CDR3 covers 15 residues.

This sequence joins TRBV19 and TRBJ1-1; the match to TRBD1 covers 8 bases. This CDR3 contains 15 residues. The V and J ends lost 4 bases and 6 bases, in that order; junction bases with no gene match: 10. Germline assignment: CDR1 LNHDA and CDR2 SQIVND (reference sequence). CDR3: CASSSRGQGRPEAFF. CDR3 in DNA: TGTGCCAGTAGTAGCCGAGGACAGGGAAGGCCTGAAGCTTTCTTT. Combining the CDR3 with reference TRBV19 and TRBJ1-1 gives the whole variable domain DGGITQSPKYLFRKEGQNVTLSCEQNLNHDAMYWYRQDPGQGLRLIYYSQIVNDFQKGDIAEGYSVSREKKESFPLTVTSAQKNPTAFYLCASSSRGQGRPEAFFGQGTRLTVV.

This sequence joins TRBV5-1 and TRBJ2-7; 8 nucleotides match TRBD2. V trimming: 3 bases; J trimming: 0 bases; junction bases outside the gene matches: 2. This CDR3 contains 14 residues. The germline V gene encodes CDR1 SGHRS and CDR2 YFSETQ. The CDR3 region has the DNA TGCGCCAGCAGCTCGGGGGGGCTCTCCTACGAGCAGTACTTC. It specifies CASSSGGLSYEQYF.

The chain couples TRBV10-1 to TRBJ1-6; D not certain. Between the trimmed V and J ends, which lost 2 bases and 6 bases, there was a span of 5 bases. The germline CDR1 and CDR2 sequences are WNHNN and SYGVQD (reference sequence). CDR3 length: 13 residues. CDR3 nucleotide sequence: TGCGCCAGCAGTGAGCGGCTTAATTCACCCCTCCACTTT. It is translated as CASSERLNSPLHF.

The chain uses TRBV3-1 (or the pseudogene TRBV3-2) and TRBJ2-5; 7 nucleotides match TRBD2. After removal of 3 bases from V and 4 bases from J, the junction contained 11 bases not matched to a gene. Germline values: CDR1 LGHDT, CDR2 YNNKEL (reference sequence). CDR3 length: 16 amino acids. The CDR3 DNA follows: TGTGCCAGCAGCCACCAGCGGGGCGGTGGGATAGAGACCCAGTACTTC. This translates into CASSHQRGGGIETQYF.

As DNA, the CDR3 is TGTGCCTGGAAAGAGGGAGGGAGAACTTTCTTT. This gives the protein CAWKEGGRTFF. The rearrangement uses TRBV30 and TRBJ1-1; D gene unclear. The CDR3 spans 11 residues. V lost 4 bases to trimming and J lost 12 bases, with 15 bases between them. Per germline, CDR1 GTSNPN and CDR2 SVGIG (reference sequence). The variable domain in full, with the rest retrieved from reference TRBV30 and TRBJ1-1, is SQTIHQWPATLVQPVGSPLSLECTVEGTSNPNLYWYRQAAGRGLQLLFYSVGIGQISSEVPQNLSASRPQDRQFILSSKKLLLSDSGFYLCAWKEGGRTFFGQGTRLTVV.

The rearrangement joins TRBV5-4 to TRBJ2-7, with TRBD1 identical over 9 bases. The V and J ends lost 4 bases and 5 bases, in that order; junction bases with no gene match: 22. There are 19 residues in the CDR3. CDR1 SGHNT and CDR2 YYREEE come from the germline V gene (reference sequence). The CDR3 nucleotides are TGTGCCAGCAGCCCGACGAACTACAGACAGACAGGGGGTAGGAACGAGCAGTACTTC. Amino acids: CASSPTNYRQTGGRNEQYF.

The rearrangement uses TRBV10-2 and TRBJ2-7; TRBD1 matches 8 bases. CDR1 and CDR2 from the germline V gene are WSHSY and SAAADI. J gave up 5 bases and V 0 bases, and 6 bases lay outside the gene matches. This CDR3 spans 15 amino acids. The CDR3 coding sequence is TGCGCCAGCAGTGAGTCGAGAGACAGGGGCGACGAGCAGTACTTC. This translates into CASSESRDRGDEQYF.

The CDR3 loop is CAWSVGGAKGAFF. DNA for the CDR3: TGTGCCTGGAGTGTAGGAGGGGCCAAGGGGGCTTTCTTT. The rearrangement uses TRBV30 and TRBJ1-1; TRBD1 might be the D (5 bases). The CDR3 loop spans 13 amino acids. V gave up 0 bases and J gave up 11 bases, with 16 bases separating them. Germline V gene sequence: CDR1 GTSNPN, CDR2 SVGIG (reference sequence). The full variable domain, its missing parts supplied by reference TRBV30 and TRBJ1-1, is SQTIHQWPATLVQPVGSPLSLECTVEGTSNPNLYWYRQAAGRGLQLLFYSVGIGQISSEVPQNLSASRPQDRQFILSSKKLLLSDSGFYLCAWSVGGAKGAFFGQGTRLTVV.

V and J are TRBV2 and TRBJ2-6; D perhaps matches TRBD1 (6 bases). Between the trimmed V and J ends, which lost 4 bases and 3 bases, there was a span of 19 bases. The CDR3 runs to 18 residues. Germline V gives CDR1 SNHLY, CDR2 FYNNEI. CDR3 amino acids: CASSGHGPQGFGANVLTF. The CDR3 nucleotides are TGTGCCAGCAGTGGCCACGGACCACAGGGTTTTGGGGCCAACGTCCTGACTTTC.

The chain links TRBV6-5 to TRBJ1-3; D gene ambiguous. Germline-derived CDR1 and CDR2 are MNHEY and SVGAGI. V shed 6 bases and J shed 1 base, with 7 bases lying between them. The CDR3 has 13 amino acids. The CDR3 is CASSLESGNTIYF. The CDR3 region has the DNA TGTGCCAGCAGCCTGGAGTCTGGAAACACCATATATTTT.

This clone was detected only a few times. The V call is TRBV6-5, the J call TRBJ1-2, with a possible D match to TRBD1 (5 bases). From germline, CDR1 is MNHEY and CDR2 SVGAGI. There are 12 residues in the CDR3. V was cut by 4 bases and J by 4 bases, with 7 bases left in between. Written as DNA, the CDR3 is TGTGCCAGCAGTTGGGGGGGCTATGGCTACACCTTC. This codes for CASSWGGYGYTF.

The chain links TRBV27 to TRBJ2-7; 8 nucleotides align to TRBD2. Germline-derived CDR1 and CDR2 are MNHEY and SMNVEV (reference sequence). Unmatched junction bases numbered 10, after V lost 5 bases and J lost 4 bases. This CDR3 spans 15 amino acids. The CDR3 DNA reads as TGTGCCAGCAGTCTGCGGGGGGCGAGTCTGTACGAGCAGTACTTC. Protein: CASSLRGASLYEQYF.

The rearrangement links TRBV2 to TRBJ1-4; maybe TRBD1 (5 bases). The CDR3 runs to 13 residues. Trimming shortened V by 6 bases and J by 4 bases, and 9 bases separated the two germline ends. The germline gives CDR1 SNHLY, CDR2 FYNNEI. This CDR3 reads CASRGDHNEKLFF. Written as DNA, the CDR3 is TGTGCCAGCAGGGGGGACCATAATGAAAAACTGTTTTTT.

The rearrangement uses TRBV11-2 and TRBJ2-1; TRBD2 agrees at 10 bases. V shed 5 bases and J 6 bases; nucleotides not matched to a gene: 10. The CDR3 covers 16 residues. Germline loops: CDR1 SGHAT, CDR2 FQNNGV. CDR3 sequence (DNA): TGTGCCAGCAGCCCTCTAGCGGGGGTTGGGGGCAATGAGCAGTTCTTC. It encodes CASSPLAGVGGNEQFF.

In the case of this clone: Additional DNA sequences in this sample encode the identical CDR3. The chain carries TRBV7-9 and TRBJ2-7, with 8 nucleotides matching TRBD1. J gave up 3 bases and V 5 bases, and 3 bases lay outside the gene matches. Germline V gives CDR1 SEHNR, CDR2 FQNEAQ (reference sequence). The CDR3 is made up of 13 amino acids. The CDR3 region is CASSTGQGYEQYF. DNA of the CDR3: TGTGCCAGCAGCACTGGACAGGGCTACGAGCAGTACTTC.

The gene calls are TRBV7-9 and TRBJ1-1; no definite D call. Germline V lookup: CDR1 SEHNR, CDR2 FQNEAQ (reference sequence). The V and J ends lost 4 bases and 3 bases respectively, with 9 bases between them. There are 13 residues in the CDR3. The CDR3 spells CASSSHSDTEAFF. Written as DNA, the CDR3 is TGTGCCAGCAGCTCCCATTCGGACACTGAAGCTTTCTTT.

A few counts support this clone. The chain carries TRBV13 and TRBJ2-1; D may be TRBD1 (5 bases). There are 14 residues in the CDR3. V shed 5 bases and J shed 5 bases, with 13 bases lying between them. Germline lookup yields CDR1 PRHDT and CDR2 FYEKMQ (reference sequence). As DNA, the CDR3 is TGTGCCAGCAGCGCCCAGGGTATCGACAATGAGCAGTTCTTC. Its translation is CASSAQGIDNEQFF.